These 15 T cell receptor beta chains were sequenced from one sample in a study of monozygotic twins with inflammatory bowel disease (dated by TCRdb to between 2018 and 2020). Libraries were constructed by 5' RACE. The instrument given in TCRdb is Illumina HiSeq 2500. The reads were reprocessed in TCRdb, with one entry per CDR3 protein sequence and no accompanying DNA. The sample table records approximately 380,000 distinct CDR3 sequences. The ten largest make up just over 2.5% of the sample. The sequencing input was blood. These receptors originate from a human donor with ulcerative colitis or Crohn's disease, or a healthy co-twin of an affected twin (not recorded which).

This rearrangement joins TRBV6-5 to TRBJ2-1; TCRdb picks TRBD2, but there is no DNA to check that call. The germline gives CDR1 MNHEY, CDR2 SVGAGI. The CDR3 runs 14 residues. The CDR3 loop reads CASSSLLAYNEQFF.

The genes are TRBV7-2 and TRBJ1-2; TCRdb's D call of TRBD1 is untestable without DNA. In germline, CDR1 is SGHTA, CDR2 FQGNSA. The CDR3 runs to 15 residues. CDR3 protein: CASSLAPTGNYGYTF.

The genes are TRBV7-9 and TRBJ2-5; as DNA is missing, the TRBD1 call by TCRdb cannot be tested. The CDR3 covers 15 residues. The germline V gene encodes CDR1 SEHNR and CDR2 FQNEAQ (reference sequence). CDR3 in amino acids: CASSHSGTVGETQYF.

V usage is TRBV20-1 and J usage is TRBJ1-1. The CDR3 covers 15 residues. Germline V lookup: CDR1 DFQATT, CDR2 SNEGSKA (reference sequence). The CDR3 spells CSARDIGLKNTEAFF.

This chain uses TRBV29-1 with TRBJ2-3; TCRdb outputs TRBD1, but without DNA this stays unchecked. The CDR3 has 14 amino acids. Germline CDR1 SQVTM, CDR2 ANQGSEA. The CDR3 sequence: CSVLTGGYTDTQYF.

This chain joins TRBV19 and TRBJ2-5; TCRdb outputs TRBD1, but without DNA this stays unchecked. The CDR3 is 15 residues long. Germline CDR1 and CDR2: LNHDA and SQIVND (reference sequence). The CDR3 loop is CASSSQPGHQETQYF.

This rearrangement joins TRBV12-3 or TRBV12-4 to TRBJ1-5. This CDR3 contains 16 residues. CDR3 sequence: CASSLAGLFSNQPQHF.

Here the CDR3 reads CASSLGSGASKNIQYF. The gene calls are TRBV5-1 and TRBJ2-4; TCRdb gives TRBD1 as the D gene, but with no DNA this cannot be confirmed. The CDR3 runs to 16 residues. CDR1 and CDR2 (germline): SGHRS, YFSETQ.

The chain employs TRBV5-1 and TRBJ2-7. The CDR3 totals 13 residues. Germline V CDR1 and CDR2: SGHRS, YFSETQ. The chain's CDR3 is CASSFGPQDEQYF.

The chain links TRBV4-3 to TRBJ1-5; TCRdb calls TRBD1, which cannot be checked without DNA. The length of the CDR3 is 13 residues. The germline gives CDR1 LGHNA, CDR2 YSLEER. CDR3 in amino acids: CASSQGQDQPQHF.

The gene calls are TRBV29-1 and TRBJ2-7; TCRdb indicates TRBD1, and absent DNA this call remains unverified. Germline loops: CDR1 SQVTM, CDR2 ANQGSEA. The CDR3 is 12 amino acids. CDR3 sequence reads: CSVDRGADEQYF.

V is TRBV5-1 and J is TRBJ2-7; TCRdb names TRBD2, which stays unverified in the absence of DNA. Germline loops: CDR1 SGHRS, CDR2 YFSETQ. The CDR3 has 14 amino acids. The CDR3 region is CASSLSGRGHEQYF.

This sequence joins TRBV7-9 and TRBJ1-1; checking the TCRdb D call of TRBD1 is not possible without DNA. Germline CDR1 is SEHNR and CDR2 is FQNEAQ (reference sequence). This CDR3 has 16 amino acids. Here the CDR3 reads CASSLALRGFGSEAFF.

The CDR3 is CSAARSETQYF. The chain links TRBV20-1 to TRBJ2-5. The CDR3 loop spans 11 amino acids. The germline CDR1 and CDR2 sequences are DFQATT and SNEGSKA (reference sequence).

This CDR3 is CASSPGDQPQHF. V and J are TRBV25-1 and TRBJ1-5; without DNA, the TCRdb call of TRBD1 cannot be checked. Germline-derived CDR1 and CDR2 are MGHDK and SYGVNS. The CDR3 runs to 12 residues.